Listed below are T cell receptor beta chains from one sample, sequenced in a study of blood T cell repertoires in COVID-19. Sequencing was performed with immunoSEQ multiplex PCR; in TCRdb, only in-frame clones are kept and a portion is missing. The data contain fewer than 300,000 clones, about 86% of them singletons. Sequencing was done on a sample of peripheral blood. The receptors were sampled from a woman aged 25 to 39 with COVID-19, enrolled during active disease. The CDR3 runs from the conserved cysteine through the conserved F or W. The order of the fields is J gene, clone size, D gene, V gene, CDR3 DNA, CDR3 protein. D genes are given only for firm matches. Not all rows give a size; the values are once, few, many and, for expanded clones, a class.

J gene: TRBJ2-7
clone size: .
D gene: TRBD2
V gene: TRBV4-1
CDR3 DNA: TGCGCCAGCAGCCAAGATCCGGCGGGGGGCGGATACGAGCAGTACTTC
CDR3 protein: CASSQDPAGGGYEQYF

J gene: TRBJ2-7
clone size: .
D gene: TRBD1
V gene: TRBV5-1
CDR3 DNA: TGCGCCAGCAGCTTGGTGCAGGGGGCGGGCGAGCAGTACTTC
CDR3 protein: CASSLVQGAGEQYF

J gene: TRBJ1-5
clone size: .
D gene: .
V gene: TRBV6-5
CDR3 DNA: TGTGCCGCGGAGGGGGGAGGGGGTCAGCCCCAGCATTTT
CDR3 protein: CAAEGGGGQPQHF

J gene: TRBJ2-5
clone size: .
D gene: TRBD1
V gene: TRBV2
CDR3 DNA: TGTGCCAGCAGTTGGGACAGGGGGCTTGAGACCCAGTACTTC
CDR3 protein: CASSWDRGLETQYF

J gene: TRBJ1-2
clone size: .
D gene: .
V gene: TRBV29-1
CDR3 DNA: TGCAGCGTTCTTCGGTGGAGGTTGGATGGCTACACCTTC
CDR3 protein: CSVLRWRLDGYTF

J gene: TRBJ2-7
clone size: .
D gene: TRBD2
V gene: TRBV5-1
CDR3 DNA: TGCGCCAGCAGCTTAGCCTCTAGCGGGGGTGGTTACGAGCAGTACTTC
CDR3 protein: CASSLASSGGGYEQYF

J gene: TRBJ1-6
clone size: few
D gene: .
V gene: TRBV6-5
CDR3 DNA: TGTGCCACCAAGGGCCCGGGGAATTCACCCCTCCACTTT
CDR3 protein: CATKGPGNSPLHF

J gene: TRBJ2-2
clone size: .
D gene: .
V gene: TRBV28
CDR3 DNA: TGTGCCAGCAGTCTGAACACCGGGGAGCTGTTTTTT
CDR3 protein: CASSLNTGELFF

J gene: TRBJ2-4
clone size: .
D gene: .
V gene: TRBV3-1/TRBV3-2
CDR3 DNA: TGTGCCAGCAGCCAGACTCGAACCAAAAACATTCAGTACTTC
CDR3 protein: CASSQTRTKNIQYF

J gene: TRBJ1-3
clone size: once
D gene: TRBD1
V gene: TRBV5-1
CDR3 DNA: TGCGCCAGCAGCTTGGAGGCCAGGGGGCTTGGAAACACCATATATTTT
CDR3 protein: CASSLEARGLGNTIYF

J gene: TRBJ1-4
clone size: .
D gene: .
V gene: TRBV5-1
CDR3 DNA: TGCGCCAGCAGCTTTAGAACGGGTAATGAAAAACTGTTTTTT
CDR3 protein: CASSFRTGNEKLFF

J gene: TRBJ1-3
clone size: .
D gene: .
V gene: TRBV18
CDR3 DNA: TGTGCCAGCTCACCGTTTGGTGTCCGGGGAATGGCTGGAAACACCATATATTTT
CDR3 protein: CASSPFGVRGMAGNTIYF

J gene: TRBJ1-2
clone size: .
D gene: TRBD1
V gene: TRBV6-6
CDR3 DNA: TGTGCCAGCAGCCGACCCTTAACAGGGGGCGACTATGGCTACACCTTC
CDR3 protein: CASSRPLTGGDYGYTF

J gene: TRBJ2-7
clone size: once
D gene: .
V gene: TRBV7-9
CDR3 DNA: TGTGCCAGCAGCAGCGGGCCCCGGGGCGAGCAGTACTTC
CDR3 protein: CASSSGPRGEQYF

J gene: TRBJ1-1
clone size: once
D gene: .
V gene: TRBV2
CDR3 DNA: TGTGCCAGCAGTGATGGGGGGGACACTGAAGCTTTCTTT
CDR3 protein: CASSDGGDTEAFF

J gene: TRBJ1-4
clone size: .
D gene: .
V gene: TRBV7-9
CDR3 DNA: TGTGCCAGCAGCTCGAGTGAAAATGAAAAACTGTTTTTT
CDR3 protein: CASSSSENEKLFF

J gene: TRBJ2-7
clone size: .
D gene: .
V gene: TRBV19
CDR3 DNA: TGTGCCAGTAGTGGGTCCCAGACAGGTCGGCAGTACTTC
CDR3 protein: CASSGSQTGRQYF

J gene: TRBJ2-7
clone size: .
D gene: .
V gene: TRBV10-3
CDR3 DNA: TGTGCCATCAGTCTGGGGGGGCTGGGTTACGAGCAGTACTTC
CDR3 protein: CAISLGGLGYEQYF

J gene: TRBJ1-6
clone size: .
D gene: .
V gene: TRBV12-3/TRBV12-4
CDR3 DNA: TGTGCCAGCAGTTTGGGCAGTCATTCACCCCTCCACTTT
CDR3 protein: CASSLGSHSPLHF

J gene: TRBJ2-3
clone size: .
D gene: TRBD1
V gene: TRBV7-9
CDR3 DNA: TGTGCCAGCAGCGCGCGACAGGGGGTCTGGTATTTT
CDR3 protein: CASSARQGVWYF

J gene: TRBJ1-1
clone size: .
D gene: .
V gene: TRBV7-9
CDR3 DNA: TGTGCCAGCAGCTTAAAAGCAGGTCTGAACACTGAAGCTTTCTTT
CDR3 protein: CASSLKAGLNTEAFF

J gene: TRBJ2-1
clone size: once
D gene: .
V gene: TRBV24-1
CDR3 DNA: TGTGCCACCAGCCAGACAGGCTCCTACAATGAGCAGTTCTTC
CDR3 protein: CATSQTGSYNEQFF

J gene: TRBJ2-3
clone size: once
D gene: TRBD2
V gene: TRBV7-9
CDR3 DNA: TGTGCCAGCAGCCCGGGGACTAGCGGCCCCACAGATACGCAGTATTTT
CDR3 protein: CASSPGTSGPTDTQYF